This entry is about one T cell receptor beta chain. V shed 6 bases, J shed 1 base, and the junction held 21 bases outside the gene matches. The CDR3 extends over 20 amino acids. Germline CDR1 reads MNHNY; CDR2 reads SVGAGI (reference sequence). The data originate from a study of early T cells in non-severe SARS-CoV-2 infection. At the level of the study: Sequencing targeted bulk RNA from unsorted whole blood, leaving chains unpaired.

Individual cDNA molecules received unique molecular identifiers during library preparation. TCRdb used MiXCR to reprocess the 5' RACE reads, holding one entry per CDR3 protein. The table shows around 78,000 distinct CDR3 sequences, with over 12% occurring only once. Sequencing used whole blood. This clonotype originated in an adult who was a healthcare worker with PCR-confirmed SARS-CoV-2 infection or an uninfected control (not recorded which). The chain links TRBV6-6 to TRBJ2-3; TRBD2 matches at 8 bases. This CDR3 reads CASSYPPGRGGGFGTDTQYF. The CDR3 nucleotides read TGTGCCAGCAGCTACCCTCCGGGTCGGGGGGGCGGTTTTGGCACAGATACGCAGTATTTT.